The text below deals with one TCR beta chain. The germline V and J ends were trimmed by 0 bases and 6 bases, with 8 bases remaining between them. The germline V gene encodes CDR1 LGHDT and CDR2 YNNKEL (reference sequence). CDR3 length: 13 residues. In the source study's methods: Scientists estimated how many nucleated cells there were by amplifying reference gene primers. TCRdb's table, derived via immunoSEQ multiplex PCR, lists solely in-frame clones and lacks some. V, J and clone size derive from that table, while D and trimming were established from the DNA sequence. The data contain roughly 320,000 clones, roughly 85% of them singletons. This sample was included in a study of blood T cell repertoires in COVID-19. On the study more broadly: Both acute and convalescent COVID-19 samples were obtained from the United States, Italy and Spain. PBMCs, B-cell-depleted T cells, or T cells provided the cDNA or gDNA that made up the material.

The TCR comes from a human donor in a cohort sampled during active COVID-19. The J gene is TRBJ2-5, the V gene TRBV3-1 (or the pseudogene TRBV3-2); the D is unclear. Sequenced: peripheral blood. The CDR3 sequence is CASSQEGVQTQYF. The CDR3 DNA reads as TGTGCCAGCAGCCAAGAGGGCGTCCAGACCCAGTACTTC.